The clone carrying this T cell receptor (beta chain) has at least ten counts. This sample is part of a study of CD8 T cells in ankylosing spondylitis. TCRdb re-derived calls from the 5' RACE reads in MiXCR, one entry per CDR3 protein. This sample has some 290,000 distinct CDR3 sequences, with 20% found just once. Germline V gene data show CDR1 as SGHRS and CDR2 as YFSETQ. This CDR3 contains 15 residues. Unmatched junction bases numbered 3, after V lost 3 bases and J lost 1 base. Sequencing was carried out using blood, either unsorted or a sorted T cell fraction (not recorded which). This chain joins TRBV5-1 and TRBJ2-3; 9 bases line up with TRBD1. The clonotype was recovered from a male donor with ankylosing spondylitis or in good health (not recorded which). CDR3 loop: CASSWTGVGTDTQYF. CDR3 sequence (DNA): TGCGCCAGCAGCTGGACAGGGGTGGGCACAGATACGCAGTATTTT.